This T cell receptor (beta chain) was found in a study of T cell responses to AZD1222 COVID-19 vaccine. Points from the study as a whole: Variant regions that are unmutated are reportedly the target of nearly half of spike-specific TCRs. The study found vaccine-associated CD4 TCRs spanning spike, dominant at 160-218 and 743-854. AZD1222 recipients seropositive at baseline numbered only six or seven.

Points on this clone: Its antigen remains unknown.

The CDR3 covers 16 residues. The ends lost 3 bases at V and 2 bases at J; junction bases unmatched: 7. CDR1 and CDR2 (germline): KGHSH, LQKENI. Repertoires were generated with immunoSEQ multiplex PCR, while TCRdb's copy carries only in-frame clones and drops some. The sample lists fewer than 150,000 clones; 70% to 90% were seen once. This material consisted of peripheral blood, taken on day 0 of AZD1222 vaccination. The chain carries TRBV18 and TRBJ1-2; 9 nucleotides agree with TRBD1. The sequence was obtained from an adult in good health. CDR3 amino acids: CASSPEGQGGNYGYTF. The CDR3 DNA reads TGTGCCAGCTCACCCGAGGGACAGGGCGGGAACTATGGCTACACCTTC.